Below are 25 T cell receptor beta chains sequenced from a single sample in a study of blood T cell repertoires in COVID-19 (TCRdb year 2020). The protocol used for the library was the immunoSEQ multiplex PCR assay. TCRdb retrieved this table from immuneACCESS and kept in-frame rearrangements only. Not all clones are present; in checked studies, unresolved V genes account for under half, and no reason is known for the remainder. For this sample the table gives more than 150,000 clones, of which roughly 86% were detected only once. Roughly 2.6% of the sample is in the top ten clones. The sample taken for sequencing was peripheral blood. The receptors were sampled from a man aged 35-49 years with active or convalescent COVID-19.

Turning to this clone: This sample includes further DNA sequences coding for the same CDR3. J is TRBJ1-2 and V is TRBV12-3 or TRBV12-4; D gene unclear. The ends were cut back, 5 bases at V and 3 bases at J, with 10 bases in the middle. The CDR3 is 13 residues long. CDR3 residues: CASSPREDYGYTF. The CDR3 DNA follows: TGTGCCAGCAGTCCGAGGGAGGACTATGGCTACACCTTC.

The chain joins TRBV5-1 to TRBJ2-1; TRBD2 matches 8 bases. The germline CDR1 and CDR2 sequences are SGHRS and YFSETQ. V dropped 5 bases and J dropped 6; count of bases not matched to a gene: 10. The CDR3 sequence is 15 residues long. The CDR3 DNA sequence: TGCGCCAGCAGTTCAGGGGCGGGGGGACCCAATGAGCAGTTCTTC. Translated: CASSSGAGGPNEQFF.

This chain links TRBV7-8 with TRBJ2-3; tentatively, D is TRBD1 (5 bases). Germline V gene lookup returns CDR1 SGHVS and CDR2 FQNEAQ. The CDR3 loop spans 12 amino acids. V lost 3 bases and J 4 bases, leaving 5 bases between the germline ends. CDR3 sequence (DNA): TGTGCCAGCAGCTTCAGGGCAGATACGCAGTATTTT. It encodes CASSFRADTQYF.

The chain carries TRBV27 and TRBJ1-1; D is perhaps TRBD1 (5 bases). V lost 4 bases, J lost 6 bases, and 12 bases lay in between. This CDR3 region has 13 residues. Germline V lookup: CDR1 MNHEY, CDR2 SMNVEV (reference sequence). CDR3 region: CASSSDSSPEAFF. Written as DNA, the CDR3 is TGTGCCAGCAGTTCAGACAGTTCCCCTGAAGCTTTCTTT.

The chain has TRBV6-2 or TRBV6-3 and TRBJ1-5; perhaps TRBD1 as D (6 bases). This CDR3 region has 14 residues. Germline CDR1 and CDR2: MNHEY and SVGEGT. V dropped 2 bases and J dropped 4 bases, with 9 bases sitting between them. The CDR3 DNA reads TGTGCCAGCAGTTACCGTCAGGGGAATCAGCCCCAGCATTTT. Protein sequence: CASSYRQGNQPQHF.

This clone came up once. The chain has TRBV5-6 and TRBJ1-2; 9 nucleotides match TRBD1. CDR3 length: 17 amino acids. Unmatched junction bases numbered 10, after V lost 4 bases and J lost 0 bases. Germline lookup yields CDR1 SGHDT and CDR2 YYEEEE. The CDR3 region is CASSPGTGIHANYGYTF. CDR3 sequence (DNA): TGTGCCAGCAGCCCTGGGACAGGGATACATGCTAACTATGGCTACACCTTC.

The rearrangement links TRBV5-1 to TRBJ1-3; D is unresolved. Germline CDR1 SGHRS, CDR2 YFSETQ. The CDR3 extends over 14 amino acids. Trimming removed 4 bases at V and 1 base at J, with 9 bases between. CDR3 protein: CASSPTGSGNTIYF. For the CDR3, the DNA is TGCGCCAGCAGCCCGACTGGATCTGGAAACACCATATATTTT.

The CDR3 DNA is TGTGCCAGCAGGGACAGGGGATCCTACGAGCAGTACTTC. This sequence encodes CASRDRGSYEQYF. The rearrangement uses TRBV14 and TRBJ2-7, with TRBD1 matching 9 bases. The CDR3 contains 13 residues. Germline lookup yields CDR1 SGHDN and CDR2 FVKESK. Trimming cost V 6 bases and J 1 base; bases outside gene matches: 1.

The chain recombines TRBV5-6 with TRBJ1-6; 8 bases are a match to TRBD1. After removal of 4 bases from V and 9 bases from J, the junction contained 6 bases not matched to a gene. CDR1 and CDR2 (germline): SGHDT, YYEEEE. The CDR3 runs to 14 residues. CDR3 in DNA: TGTGCCAGCAGCCATGGACAGGGACGTTCACCCCTCCACTTT. It specifies CASSHGQGRSPLHF.

In its sample, this clone was seen once. The V call is TRBV6-1, the J call TRBJ1-4; D not certain. Trimming left V 3 bases short and J 3 bases short, with 8 bases between. This CDR3 spans 14 amino acids. The germline V gene has CDR1 MNHNS and CDR2 SASEGT. CDR3: CASSDVSANEKLFF. DNA of the CDR3: TGTGCCAGCAGTGATGTCAGCGCTAATGAAAAACTGTTTTTT.

CDR3 region: CASSEPEGRFRVSSPLHF. CDR3 nucleotides: TGTGCCAGCAGTGAACCCGAGGGCAGGTTTAGAGTAAGCTCACCCCTCCACTTT. The gene calls are TRBV6-1 and TRBJ1-6; D not resolved. V dropped 2 bases and J dropped 10 bases, with 24 bases sitting between them. Germline values: CDR1 MNHNS, CDR2 SASEGT. This CDR3 region has 18 residues.

The chain is built from TRBV21-1 and TRBJ2-7; TRBD1, the D gene given by the table, was not confirmed from the DNA. TRBV21-1 is a listed pseudogene. CDR3 length: 14 amino acids. The CDR3 loop is CASSPRDTHYEQYF. The CDR3 nucleotides are TGTGCCAGCAGCCCACGGGACACCCACTACGAGCAGTACTTC.

This sequence joins TRBV25-1 and TRBJ1-4; D not certain. Germline CDR1 reads MGHDK; CDR2 reads SYGVNS. The CDR3 length is 14 residues. The germline V and J ends were trimmed by 2 bases and 1 base, with 5 bases remaining between them. The CDR3 spells CASSETVTNEKLFF. In nucleotides, the CDR3 is TGTGCCAGCAGTGAAACTGTAACTAATGAAAAACTGTTTTTT.

The rearrangement joins TRBV5-6 to TRBJ2-1; D perhaps matches TRBD2 (6 bases). CDR3 size: 15 residues. CDR1 is SGHDT, CDR2 YYEEEE, per germline. V lost 1 base and J 6 bases, leaving 14 bases between the germline ends. For the CDR3, the DNA is TGTGCCAGCAGCTTGTATGGGTCGGGGGTCAATGAGCAGTTCTTC. It codes for CASSLYGSGVNEQFF.

The J gene is TRBJ2-2, the V gene TRBV9, with D unclear. The CDR3 spans 18 residues. V lost 3 bases, J lost 3 bases, and 21 bases lay in between. Germline CDR1 reads SGDLS; CDR2 reads YYNGEE. The CDR3 reads CASSDSPSRPEDTGELFF. The CDR3 nucleotides are TGTGCCAGCAGCGATTCTCCATCTAGGCCCGAGGACACCGGGGAGCTGTTTTTT.

This clone occurred once. This sequence joins TRBV9 and TRBJ2-5, with D unclear. The CDR3 contains 15 residues. The V gene's germline CDR1 is SGDLS and CDR2 YYNGEE. V lost 2 bases to trimming and J lost 5 bases, with 16 bases between them. In DNA, the CDR3 is TGTGCCAGCAGCGTGGGCTCAACACTTCGGGAGACCCAGTACTTC. Protein: CASSVGSTLRETQYF.

This chain connects TRBV7-3 to TRBJ2-1; D is perhaps TRBD2 (6 bases). V lost 0 bases and J 4 bases, leaving 10 bases between the germline ends. This CDR3 contains 15 residues. Per germline, CDR1 SGHTA and CDR2 FQGTGA. CDR3 in DNA: TGTGCCAGCAGCTTAACGTCGCGGGGATACAATGAGCAGTTCTTC. It translates to CASSLTSRGYNEQFF. Variable domain in full (rest from reference TRBV7-3 and TRBJ2-1): GAGVSQTPSNKVTEKGKYVELRCDPISGHTALYWYRQSLGQGPEFLIYFQGTGAADDSGLPNDRFFAVRPEGSVSTLKIQRTERGDSAVYLCASSLTSRGYNEQFFGPGTRLTVL.

This clone was picked up one time. The V and J genes are TRBV30 and TRBJ2-3; 8 nucleotides match TRBD1. The V and J ends lost 5 bases and 7 bases, in that order; junction bases with no gene match: 8. Germline lookup yields CDR1 GTSNPN and CDR2 SVGIG (reference sequence). This CDR3 has 13 amino acids. CDR3 nucleotide sequence: TGTGCCTGGCGACAGGGGAGCCAGTATACGCAGTATTTT. Translating gives CAWRQGSQYTQYF.

J is TRBJ1-2 and V is TRBV9; 10 bases map to TRBD1. Germline V CDR1 and CDR2: SGDLS, YYNGEE. The CDR3 runs 15 residues. Trimming took 4 bases from V and 4 from J; bases not matched to a gene: 7. The CDR3 DNA is TGTGCCAGCAGCATTTGGGACAGGGGACTCTATGGCTACACCTTC. Protein product: CASSIWDRGLYGYTF. Full variable domain (rest looked up from reference TRBV9 and TRBJ1-2): DSGVTQTPKHLITATGQRVTLRCSPRSGDLSVYWYQQSLDQGLQFLIQYYNGEERAKGNILERFSAQQFPDLHSELNLSSLELGDSALYFCASSIWDRGLYGYTFGSGTRLTVV.

The chain links TRBV28 to TRBJ1-3; D gene uncertain. V was cut by 7 bases and J by 2 bases, with 15 bases left in between. The germline CDR1 and CDR2 sequences are MDHEN and SYDVKM. The CDR3 length is 15 residues. For the CDR3, the DNA is TGTGCCAGCAAGGAAGCAGGACTGGCTGGAAACACCATATATTTT. This translates into CASKEAGLAGNTIYF.

This clone came up a few times. The genes are TRBV10-3 and TRBJ1-3; no reliable D call. This CDR3 is 15 amino acids long. CDR1 is ENHRY, CDR2 SYGVKD, per germline. V lost 2 bases, J lost 0 bases, and 8 bases lay in between. The CDR3 sequence is CAISEGGNSGNTIYF. CDR3 in DNA: TGTGCCATCAGTGAGGGCGGAAACTCTGGAAACACCATATATTTT.

The chain has TRBV7-2 and TRBJ2-7; no definite D call. V was trimmed by 6 bases and J by 4 bases, leaving 7 bases between them. There are 11 residues in the CDR3. Germline V gene sequence: CDR1 SGHTA, CDR2 FQGNSA. The CDR3 DNA is TGTGCCAGCAGTTTCAAATACGAGCAGTACTTC. Protein sequence: CASSFKYEQYF.

About this clone: Other DNA variants within this sample encode the same CDR3. The chain recombines TRBV7-2 with TRBJ2-7; D might be TRBD1 (5 bases). The CDR3 is 14 residues long. The germline CDR1 and CDR2 sequences are SGHTA and FQGNSA. V was trimmed by 3 bases and J by 3 bases, leaving 12 bases between them. CDR3 sequence reads: CASSLAQGDYEQYF. As DNA, the CDR3 is TGTGCCAGCAGCTTGGCCCAGGGTGACTACGAGCAGTACTTC.

CDR3 sequence (DNA): TGTGCCAGTAGTACACAAACAGGGGGTAGCAATCAGCCCCAGCATTTT. Translating it yields CASSTQTGGSNQPQHF. V usage is TRBV19 and J usage is TRBJ1-5; the match to TRBD1 covers 8 bases. Germline V gene lookup returns CDR1 LNHDA and CDR2 SQIVND (reference sequence). After removal of 4 bases from V and 0 bases from J, the junction contained 5 bases not matched to a gene. CDR3 length: 16 residues.

Regarding this clone: A read error may produce the germline difference seen at one junction end. The chain links TRBV27 to TRBJ1-2, with D unresolved. Germline V gene data show CDR1 as MNHEY and CDR2 as SMNVEV (reference sequence). This CDR3 comprises 14 residues. The CDR3 DNA reads as TGTGCCAGCAGTTTAAGGCACTTGGGCTATGGTTACACCTTC. The encoded protein is CASSLRHLGYGYTF.